This passage covers 12 T cell receptor beta chains from one sample sequenced in a study of PD-L1 blockade in urothelial cancer. The method was immunoSEQ multiplex PCR; TCRdb's version includes in-frame clones alone and lacks a portion of them. The repertoire holds approximately 58,000 clones, with roughly four fifths as singletons. Specimen: PBMCs, collected around atezolizumab (anti-PD-L1) treatment. These receptors were collected from an older man with urothelial cancer.

J is TRBJ2-3 and V is TRBV13, with 10 nucleotides matching TRBD2. CDR1 is PRHDT, CDR2 FYEKMQ, per germline (reference sequence). Unmatched junction bases numbered 10, after V lost 5 bases and J lost 5 bases. This CDR3 has 16 amino acids. CDR3 protein: CASSGRTSGGVDTQYF. CDR3 bases: TGTGCCAGCAGCGGCAGGACTAGCGGAGGGGTAGATACGCAGTATTTT.

The rearrangement uses TRBV10-3 and TRBJ2-5, with TRBD2 identical over 8 bases. V trimming: 1 base; J trimming: 5 bases; junction bases outside the gene matches: 3. Germline values: CDR1 ENHRY, CDR2 SYGVKD. This CDR3 region has 14 residues. DNA of the CDR3: TGTGCCATCAGTGAGTTGGGACTAGTGGAGACCCAGTACTTC. This gives the protein CAISELGLVETQYF.

V usage is TRBV21-1 and J usage is TRBJ2-2; the DNA was not compared with TRBD2, the D call given in the table. TRBV21-1 is flagged as a pseudogene. The CDR3 length is 18 residues. The CDR3 DNA follows: TGTGCCAGCAGCGCCCGACTAGCGGGAAGGTTATCCACCGGGGAGCTGTTTTTT. The encoded protein is CASSARLAGRLSTGELFF.

This sequence joins TRBV11-2 and TRBJ2-7; D perhaps matches TRBD2 (6 bases). V gave up 3 bases and J gave up 5 bases, with 14 bases separating them. The germline V gene encodes CDR1 SGHAT and CDR2 FQNNGV. The CDR3 consists of 14 residues. The CDR3 nucleotides read TGTGCCAGCAGCTTCCGACTAGTTATCGACGAGCAGTACTTC. Translation gives CASSFRLVIDEQYF. Drawing the rest from reference TRBV11-2 and TRBJ2-7, the complete variable domain is EAGVAQSPRYKIIEKRQSVAFWCNPISGHATLYWYQQILGQGPKLLIQFQNNGVVDDSQLPKDRFSAERLKGVDSTLKIQPAKLEDSAVYLCASSFRLVIDEQYFGPGTRLTVT.

CDR3 in amino acids: CASSPPRPRGRAEKLFF. In DNA, the CDR3 is TGTGCCAGCAGCCCCCCCCGGCCCAGGGGGCGCGCGGAAAAACTGTTTTTT. The V gene is TRBV4-2, the J gene TRBJ1-4; TRBD1 agrees at 8 bases. The V segment lost 4 bases and the J segment 8 bases; nucleotides outside the gene matches: 15. Germline-derived CDR1 and CDR2 are LGHNA and YNFKEQ. This CDR3 is built from 17 residues.

V gene TRBV9 combines with J gene TRBJ1-2; 7 bases agree with TRBD1. CDR1 and CDR2 (germline): SGDLS, YYNGEE. Unmatched junction bases numbered 7, after V lost 4 bases and J lost 4 bases. The CDR3 has 14 amino acids. The CDR3 DNA sequence: TGTGCCAGCAGCACCTCAGGGGGTTCCTATGGCTACACCTTC. Residues: CASSTSGGSYGYTF.

The V gene is TRBV7-6, the J gene TRBJ2-1; D is perhaps TRBD1 (5 bases). V lost 3 bases and J lost 8, with 11 bases in between. CDR1 and CDR2 (germline): SGHVS, FNYEAQ. The CDR3 is made up of 13 amino acids. CDR3: CASSLAKGDEQFF. CDR3 nucleotides: TGTGCCAGCAGCTTGGCGAAAGGGGATGAGCAGTTCTTC.

The rearrangement joins TRBV7-2 to TRBJ1-5; D call uncertain. The CDR3 is made up of 12 amino acids. Germline V lookup: CDR1 SGHTA, CDR2 FQGNSA. Deletions cut 5 bases from V and 5 bases from J, with 7 bases between. CDR3 nucleotides: TGTGCCAGCAGCCACTTTGATCAGCCCCAGCATTTT. Translating gives CASSHFDQPQHF.

The genes are TRBV19 and TRBJ2-7; 7 bases line up with TRBD1. Germline-derived CDR1 and CDR2 are LNHDA and SQIVND (reference sequence). The CDR3 covers 13 residues. J was trimmed by 5 bases and V by 4 bases; bases with no gene match: 5. CDR3 nucleotides: TGTGCCAGTAGTACAGGACAGGACCACGAGCAGTACTTC. Its protein product is CASSTGQDHEQYF.

Written as DNA, the CDR3 is TGTGCCAGCAGTGAAGGGCTAGCGGGAGTAGGTGAGCAGTTCTTC. It is translated as CASSEGLAGVGEQFF. The genes are TRBV2 and TRBJ2-1, with TRBD2 matching over 10 bases. The CDR3 contains 15 residues. V lost 1 base and J lost 9; bases outside the gene matches: 6. Germline-derived CDR1 and CDR2 are SNHLY and FYNNEI.

The chain links TRBV6-1 to TRBJ1-5; D perhaps matches TRBD1 (5 bases). The germline V gene encodes CDR1 MNHNS and CDR2 SASEGT. V was clipped by 4 bases and J by 6 bases, with 16 bases between them. The CDR3 has 15 amino acids. The CDR3 here is CASSVGRGGIQPQHF. The CDR3 coding sequence is TGTGCCAGCAGTGTGGGTCGCGGGGGGATTCAGCCCCAGCATTTT.

The chain carries TRBV2 and TRBJ2-1; D might be TRBD2 (5 bases). Trimming took off 6 bases at V and 6 bases at J, with 15 bases between the two ends. Germline assignment: CDR1 SNHLY and CDR2 FYNNEI. The CDR3 has 14 amino acids. The CDR3 coding sequence is TGTGCCAGCAGGCCGATAGCGACTCTCAATGAGCAGTTCTTC. This codes for CASRPIATLNEQFF.